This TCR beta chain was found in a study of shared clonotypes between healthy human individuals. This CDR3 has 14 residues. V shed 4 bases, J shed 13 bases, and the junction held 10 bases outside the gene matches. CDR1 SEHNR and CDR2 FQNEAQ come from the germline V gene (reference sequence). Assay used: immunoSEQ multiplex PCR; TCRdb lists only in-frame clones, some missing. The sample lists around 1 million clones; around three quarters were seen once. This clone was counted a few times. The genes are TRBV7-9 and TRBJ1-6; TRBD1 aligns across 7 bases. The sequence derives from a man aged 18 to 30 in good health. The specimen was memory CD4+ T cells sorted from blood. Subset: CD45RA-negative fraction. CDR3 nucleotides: TGTGCCAGCAGCTCCGGGTCCAGGGGGGGGCCCCTCCACTTT. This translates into CASSSGSRGGPLHF.